This T cell receptor (beta chain) came from a study of beta chain features in type 1 diabetes (dated by TCRdb to the late 2010s). Notes on the research overall: Mean age, gender distribution, total cell number and subset yield did not differ between patients and healthy donors. A total of some 100,000,000 sorted cells were examined across all samples, and the number of cells per subset was strongly correlated with RNA yield. The study compared the TCRB repertoires of sorted circulating CD4+ T cell subsets in recently diagnosed type 1 diabetes patients with those in matched healthy donors. Regulatory and stem cell-like memory subsets were obtained from only 8 patients and roughly eight healthy donors, while naive and central memory subsets were obtained from all 28 donors. Study-wide conclusions, independent of this receptor: HLA sub-analyses involved small numbers of individuals, so any influence of HLA type on TCRB rearrangement remained unresolved. Shorter templates might be favored by PCR, yet because patient and control samples were amplified and corrected together, any such skew would affect both groups equally. Because cDNA was sequenced instead of genomic DNA, activated cells with high expression could be over-represented, although the groups did not differ in activation or CD3 levels. Patients with type 1 diabetes made fewer insertions and deleted more nucleotides at VDJ recombination sites, implying thymic rearrangement abnormalities. Naive, central memory and regulatory TCRB repertoires appeared to be more alike among patients than among healthy donors. Type 1 diabetes patients showed a moderate but significant shortening of TCRB CDR3 length in all four CD4+ subsets.

The entire isolated RNA was reverse transcribed using the High Capacity cDNA Reverse Transcription Kit, and thus expressed TCRB transcripts were sequenced. Deep immunoSEQ sequencing was applied to naive, central memory and regulatory T cell samples, giving an average of about 3.4 million total reads per sample. After sorted cells were lysed in RLT buffer, RNA was extracted with DNase-treated RNeasy Micro or Mini kits, with the choice depending on cell number. To prevent cross-contamination, each cell subset was processed individually, whereas patient and healthy donor samples were processed jointly. Using the immunoSEQ multiplex PCR, TCRB sequences were amplified from cDNA into 87-bp fragments spanning the CDR3 region. Sequencing of the amplicons was performed on the Illumina HiSeq platform. The original pipeline was this. Synthetic template baselines were used to correct PCR bias computationally, reads within Hamming distance 2 were collapsed, and singletons that could not be merged were discarded. Reads were aligned to IMGT to assign V, D and J genes, CDR3 length, and insertions or deletions at six rearrangement sites. Within each subset, clonotype counts were normalized to sorted cell number, and only after that were true diversity and Gini coefficients computed with the tcR R package. Repertoire sharing was quantified using the overlap coefficient calculated on TCRB nucleotide sequences. TCRdb holds this immuneACCESS table with in-frame rearrangements only. Some clones are missing; in checked studies, unresolved V genes explain under half, and the rest has no known cause. V and J calls and clone size follow that table, whereas D and trimming were derived from the DNA. This sample holds about 140,000 clones; over 8% were observed only once. The ten largest clones take up 0.55% to 0.75% of the sample.

CDR1 and CDR2, looked up from the germline V gene, are SGHDT and YYEEEE. Including cysteine and phenylalanine, the CDR3 has 15 amino acids. The retained sequence is limited to the CDR3, 45 bases, with the frame set at the first base. V sheds 0 bases and J sheds 2 bases, leaving 6 bases between their ends. On this clone itself: Its antigen is still unknown. No base quality values were provided; no much bigger clone lies one nucleotide off.

Each donor gave one peripheral blood draw, roughly 0.11 L on average, collected into heparinised tubes. A BD FACSAria II was used to sort naive, central memory, regulatory and stem cell-like memory CD4+ T cells with a panel that included CD45RO, CCR7, CD25, CD127, CD95 and CD27. All sorted populations exceeded 95% purity. PBMCs were isolated immediately by Lymphoprep density gradient centrifugation and stained directly without culture. To minimize batch effects, samples were stained and sorted in pairs, one healthy donor with one patient per experiment. The sequence was obtained from a woman aged 40 to 49 in good health. The specimen was central memory CD4+ T cells from blood. The sequence joins TRBV5-6 to TRBJ2-6; the D gene is not confidently resolved. The CDR3 region reads CASSLAGAGANVLTF. The DNA sequence reads TGTGCCAGCAGCTTGGCGGGTGCTGGGGCCAACGTCCTGACTTTC.